This T cell receptor beta chain appears in the sequencing data of a study of T cells in Graves' hyperthyroidism and ophthalmopathy. Broader study findings: Blood held most thyroid clonotypes expanded above 0.001 frequency.

In the case of this clonotype: The antigen remains unidentified.

Amplification targeted TCR beta CDR3 regions from RNA transcripts. Carried out on the TCR CDR3, a first-round RT-PCR used the HTBI primer set. TCRdb re-called the multiplex PCR reads with MiXCR, one entry per CDR3 protein. The sample lists 140,000 or so distinct CDR3 sequences, roughly a fifth seen once, with 67% in the top ten. The CDR3 loop spans 15 amino acids. Trimming shortened V by 1 base and J by 1 base, and 7 bases separated the two germline ends. Germline CDR1 and CDR2: SNHLY and FYNNEI. This receptor was obtained from a woman in her forties or fifties with Graves' hyperthyroidism that later progressed to Graves' ophthalmopathy. The V gene is TRBV2, the J gene TRBJ2-2, with D tentatively TRBD2 (6 bases). The sample was blood. The CDR3 spells CASSEGGKNTGELFF. DNA for the CDR3: TGTGCCAGCAGTGAAGGCGGGAAGAACACCGGGGAGCTGTTTTTT.